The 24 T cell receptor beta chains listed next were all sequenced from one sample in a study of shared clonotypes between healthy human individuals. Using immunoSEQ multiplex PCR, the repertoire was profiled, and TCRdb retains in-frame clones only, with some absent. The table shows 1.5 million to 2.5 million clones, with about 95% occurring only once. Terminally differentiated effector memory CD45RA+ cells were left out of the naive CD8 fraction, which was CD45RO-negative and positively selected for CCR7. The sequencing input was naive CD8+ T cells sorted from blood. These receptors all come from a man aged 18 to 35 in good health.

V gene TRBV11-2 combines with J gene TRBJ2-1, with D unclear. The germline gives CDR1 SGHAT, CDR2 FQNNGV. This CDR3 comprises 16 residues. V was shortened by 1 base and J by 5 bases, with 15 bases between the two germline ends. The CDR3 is CASSLVVGVSDNEQFF. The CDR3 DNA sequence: TGTGCCAGCAGCTTAGTAGTTGGGGTTTCCGACAATGAGCAGTTCTTC.

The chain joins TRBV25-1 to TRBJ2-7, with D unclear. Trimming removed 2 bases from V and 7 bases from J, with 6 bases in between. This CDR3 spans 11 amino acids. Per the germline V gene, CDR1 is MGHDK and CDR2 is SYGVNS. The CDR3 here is CASSESLEQYF. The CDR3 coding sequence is TGTGCCAGCAGTGAAAGTCTTGAGCAGTACTTC.

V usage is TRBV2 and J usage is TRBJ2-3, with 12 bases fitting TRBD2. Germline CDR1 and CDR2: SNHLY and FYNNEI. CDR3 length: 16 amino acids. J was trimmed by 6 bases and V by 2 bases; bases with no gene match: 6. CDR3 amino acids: CASSETSGGLADTQYF. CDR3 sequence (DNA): TGTGCCAGCAGTGAAACTAGCGGGGGGCTTGCCGATACGCAGTATTTT.

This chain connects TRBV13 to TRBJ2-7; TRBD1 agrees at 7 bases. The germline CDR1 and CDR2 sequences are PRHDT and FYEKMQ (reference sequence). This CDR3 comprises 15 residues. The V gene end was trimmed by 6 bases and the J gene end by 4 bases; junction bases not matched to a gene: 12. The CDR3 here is CASSPIGTETYEQYF. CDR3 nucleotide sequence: TGTGCCAGCAGTCCCATCGGGACAGAAACGTACGAGCAGTACTTC.

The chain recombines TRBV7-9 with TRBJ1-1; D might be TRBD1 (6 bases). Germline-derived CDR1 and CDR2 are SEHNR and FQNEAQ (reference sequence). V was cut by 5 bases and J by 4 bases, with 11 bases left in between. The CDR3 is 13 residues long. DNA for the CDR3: TGTGCCAGCAGCCCAGACAGGAGCACTGAAGCTTTCTTT. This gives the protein CASSPDRSTEAFF.

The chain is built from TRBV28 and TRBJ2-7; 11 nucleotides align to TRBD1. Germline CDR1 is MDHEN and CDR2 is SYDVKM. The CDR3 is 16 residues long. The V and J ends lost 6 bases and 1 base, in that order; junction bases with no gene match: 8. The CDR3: CASRRTGGDLSYEQYF. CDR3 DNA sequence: TGTGCCAGCAGGCGGACAGGGGGCGATTTATCCTACGAGCAGTACTTC.

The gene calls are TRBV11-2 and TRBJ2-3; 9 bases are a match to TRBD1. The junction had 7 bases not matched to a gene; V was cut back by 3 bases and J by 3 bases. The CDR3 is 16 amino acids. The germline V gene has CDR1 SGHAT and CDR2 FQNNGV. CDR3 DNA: TGTGCCAGCAGCTTCGTCCGGGACAGGGCGACAGATACGCAGTATTTT. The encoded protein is CASSFVRDRATDTQYF.

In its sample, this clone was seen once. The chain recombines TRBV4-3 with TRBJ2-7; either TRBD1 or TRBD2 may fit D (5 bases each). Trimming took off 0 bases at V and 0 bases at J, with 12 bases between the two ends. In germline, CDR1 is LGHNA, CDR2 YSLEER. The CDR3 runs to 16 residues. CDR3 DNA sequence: TGCGCCAGCAGCCAAGATTGGACCGGGACCTCCTACGAGCAGTACTTC. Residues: CASSQDWTGTSYEQYF.

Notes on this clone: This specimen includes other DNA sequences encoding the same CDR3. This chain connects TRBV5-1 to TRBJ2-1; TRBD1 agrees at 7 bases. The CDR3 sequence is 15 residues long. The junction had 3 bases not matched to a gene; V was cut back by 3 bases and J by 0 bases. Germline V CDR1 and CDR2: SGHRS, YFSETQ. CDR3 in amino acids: CASSSGTASYNEQFF. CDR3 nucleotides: TGCGCCAGCAGCTCCGGGACAGCCTCCTACAATGAGCAGTTCTTC.

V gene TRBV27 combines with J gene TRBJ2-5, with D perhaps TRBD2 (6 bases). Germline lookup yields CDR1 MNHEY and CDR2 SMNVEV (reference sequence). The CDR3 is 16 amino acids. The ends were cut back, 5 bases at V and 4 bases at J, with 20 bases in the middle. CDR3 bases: TGTGCCAGCAGTCCCTTGGCGGGGCGGGGTGCAGAGACCCAGTACTTC. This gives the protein CASSPLAGRGAETQYF.

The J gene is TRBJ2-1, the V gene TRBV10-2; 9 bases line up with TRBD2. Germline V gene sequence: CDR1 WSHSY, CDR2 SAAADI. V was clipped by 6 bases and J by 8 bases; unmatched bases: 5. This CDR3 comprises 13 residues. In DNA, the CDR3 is TGCGCCAGCAGGAGAGCTAGCGGGGATGAGCAGTTCTTC. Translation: CASRRASGDEQFF.

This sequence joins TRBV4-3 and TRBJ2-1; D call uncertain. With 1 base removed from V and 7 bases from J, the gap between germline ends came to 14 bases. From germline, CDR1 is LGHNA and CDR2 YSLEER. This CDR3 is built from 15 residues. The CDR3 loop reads CASSQVWASANEQFF. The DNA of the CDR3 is TGCGCCAGCAGCCAAGTATGGGCCTCGGCAAATGAGCAGTTCTTC.

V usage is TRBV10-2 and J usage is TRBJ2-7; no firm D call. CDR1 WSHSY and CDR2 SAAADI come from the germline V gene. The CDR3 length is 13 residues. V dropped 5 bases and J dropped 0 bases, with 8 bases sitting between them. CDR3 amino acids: CASSYPSSYEQYF. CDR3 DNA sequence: TGCGCCAGCAGTTACCCCAGCTCCTACGAGCAGTACTTC.

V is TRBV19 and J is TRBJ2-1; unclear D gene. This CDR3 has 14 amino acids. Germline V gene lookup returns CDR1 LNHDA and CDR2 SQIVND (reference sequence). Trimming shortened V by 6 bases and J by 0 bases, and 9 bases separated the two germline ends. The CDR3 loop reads CASSQPYSYNEQFF. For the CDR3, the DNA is TGTGCCAGTAGCCAGCCGTACTCCTACAATGAGCAGTTCTTC.

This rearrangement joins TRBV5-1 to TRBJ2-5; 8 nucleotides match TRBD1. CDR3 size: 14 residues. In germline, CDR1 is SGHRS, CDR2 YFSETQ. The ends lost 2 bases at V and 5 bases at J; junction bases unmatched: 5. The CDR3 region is CASSFDRGEETQYF. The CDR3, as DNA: TGCGCCAGCAGCTTTGACAGGGGAGAGGAGACCCAGTACTTC.

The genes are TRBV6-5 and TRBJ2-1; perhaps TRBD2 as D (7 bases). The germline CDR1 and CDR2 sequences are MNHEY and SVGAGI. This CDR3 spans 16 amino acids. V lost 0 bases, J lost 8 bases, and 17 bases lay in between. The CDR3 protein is CASSYSTGGVNYEQFF. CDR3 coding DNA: TGTGCCAGCAGTTACTCGACGGGGGGCGTTAACTATGAGCAGTTCTTC.

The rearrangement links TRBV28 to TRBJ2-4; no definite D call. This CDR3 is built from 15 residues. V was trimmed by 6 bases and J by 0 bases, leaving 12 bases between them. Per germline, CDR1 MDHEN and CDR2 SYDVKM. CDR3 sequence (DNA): TGTGCCAGCAGGGGCATTGATCTAGCCAAAAACATTCAGTACTTC. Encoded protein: CASRGIDLAKNIQYF.

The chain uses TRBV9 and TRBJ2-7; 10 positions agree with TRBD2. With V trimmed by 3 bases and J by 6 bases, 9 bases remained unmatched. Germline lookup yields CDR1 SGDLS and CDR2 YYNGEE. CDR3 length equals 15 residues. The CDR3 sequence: CASSAPASGGSEQYF. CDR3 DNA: TGTGCCAGCAGCGCGCCAGCTAGCGGGGGAAGCGAGCAGTACTTC. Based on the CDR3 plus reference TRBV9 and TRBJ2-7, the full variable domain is DSGVTQTPKHLITATGQRVTLRCSPRSGDLSVYWYQQSLDQGLQFLIQYYNGEERAKGNILERFSAQQFPDLHSELNLSSLELGDSALYFCASSAPASGGSEQYFGPGTRLTVT.

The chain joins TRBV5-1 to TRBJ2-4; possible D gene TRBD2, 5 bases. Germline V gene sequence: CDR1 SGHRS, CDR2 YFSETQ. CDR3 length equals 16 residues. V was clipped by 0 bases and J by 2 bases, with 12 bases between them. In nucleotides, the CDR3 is TGCGCCAGCAGCTTGGTTCTTTCGGGGTCCAAAAACATTCAGTACTTC. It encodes CASSLVLSGSKNIQYF.

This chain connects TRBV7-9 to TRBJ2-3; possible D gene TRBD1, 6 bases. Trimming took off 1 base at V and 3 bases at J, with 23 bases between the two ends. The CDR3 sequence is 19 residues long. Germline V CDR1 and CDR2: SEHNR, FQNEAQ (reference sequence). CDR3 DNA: TGTGCCAGCAGCTTAGGATACGGGATGGATGGCAGGGGAACAGATACGCAGTATTTT. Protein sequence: CASSLGYGMDGRGTDTQYF.

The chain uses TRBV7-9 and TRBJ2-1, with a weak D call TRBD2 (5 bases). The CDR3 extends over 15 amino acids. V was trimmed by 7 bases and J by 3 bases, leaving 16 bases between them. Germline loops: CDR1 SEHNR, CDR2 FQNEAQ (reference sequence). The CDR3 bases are TGTGCCAGCACAAACGGAGGCGGAGTCTACAATGAGCAGTTCTTC. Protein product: CASTNGGGVYNEQFF.

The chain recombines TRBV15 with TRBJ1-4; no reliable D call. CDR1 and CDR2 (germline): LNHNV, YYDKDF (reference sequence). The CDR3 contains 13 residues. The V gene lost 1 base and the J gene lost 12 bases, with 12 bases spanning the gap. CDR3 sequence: CATSRADRAELFF. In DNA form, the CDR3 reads TGTGCCACCAGCAGAGCGGACCGCGCGGAACTGTTTTTT.

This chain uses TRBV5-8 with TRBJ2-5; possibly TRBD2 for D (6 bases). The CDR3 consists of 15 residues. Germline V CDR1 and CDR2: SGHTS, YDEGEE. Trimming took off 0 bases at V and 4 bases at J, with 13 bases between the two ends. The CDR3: CASSLDGGDGETQYF. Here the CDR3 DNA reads TGTGCCAGCAGCTTGGACGGAGGGGATGGAGAGACCCAGTACTTC. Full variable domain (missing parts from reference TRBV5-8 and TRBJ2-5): EAGVTQSPTHLIKTRGQQATLRCSPISGHTSVYWYQQALGLGLQFLLWYDEGEERNRGNFPPRFSGRQFPNYSSELNVNALELEDSALYLCASSLDGGDGETQYFGPGTRLLVL.

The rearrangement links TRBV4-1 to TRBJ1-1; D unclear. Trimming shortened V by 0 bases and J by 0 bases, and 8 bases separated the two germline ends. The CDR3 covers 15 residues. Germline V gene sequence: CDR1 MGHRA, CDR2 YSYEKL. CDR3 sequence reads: CASSQEAMLNTEAFF. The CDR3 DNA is TGCGCCAGCAGCCAAGAAGCCATGCTGAACACTGAAGCTTTCTTT.